These 29 T cell receptor beta chains were all obtained from the same sample, sequenced in a study of blood T cell repertoires in COVID-19. Here immunoSEQ multiplex PCR was the method, and the copy in TCRdb shows in-frame clones only, minus some. The sample shows hundreds of thousands of clones, approximately 83% of them seen only once. The specimen sequenced was PBMCs or T cells enriched from blood (not recorded which). The receptors come from a woman between 45 and 65 years old who had been exposed to COVID-19.

V is TRBV14 and J is TRBJ1-1; no firm D call. V gave up 3 bases and J gave up 0 bases, with 17 bases separating them. This CDR3 is built from 17 residues. Per the germline V gene, CDR1 is SGHDN and CDR2 is FVKESK. The CDR3 bases are TGTGCCAGCAGCCAGCGTCTTCCCGGAGCGATGAACACTGAAGCTTTCTTT. Amino acid sequence: CASSQRLPGAMNTEAFF.

The rearrangement joins TRBV4-3 to TRBJ2-2, with no clear D. Germline CDR1 reads LGHNA; CDR2 reads YSLEER. This CDR3 contains 16 residues. V was shortened by 2 bases and J by 5 bases, with 15 bases between the two germline ends. Here the CDR3 reads CASSQSYSRSTGELFF. In DNA form, the CDR3 reads TGCGCCAGCAGCCAATCTTATTCCCGGAGTACCGGGGAGCTGTTTTTT.

This chain connects TRBV27 to TRBJ2-3; tentative D call: TRBD1 (6 bases). This CDR3 region has 15 residues. Germline values: CDR1 MNHEY, CDR2 SMNVEV (reference sequence). V shed 6 bases and J shed 3 bases, with 16 bases lying between them. The chain's CDR3 is CASSPKRDRTDTQYF. The CDR3 coding sequence is TGTGCCAGCAGCCCAAAACGCGACAGGACAGATACGCAGTATTTT.

The chain employs TRBV5-8 and TRBJ1-4; the match to TRBD1 covers 8 bases. Germline CDR1 reads SGHTS; CDR2 reads YDEGEE. The CDR3 is 18 amino acids. V was clipped by 5 bases and J by 0 bases; unmatched bases: 12. The CDR3 DNA follows: TGTGCCAGCAGGCGGGCTCGGACAGGGATTGCAACTAATGAAAAACTGTTTTTT. Translation gives CASRRARTGIATNEKLFF. Complete variable domain (other parts from reference TRBV5-8 and TRBJ1-4): EAGVTQSPTHLIKTRGQQATLRCSPISGHTSVYWYQQALGLGLQFLLWYDEGEERNRGNFPPRFSGRQFPNYSSELNVNALELEDSALYLCASRRARTGIATNEKLFFGSGTQLSVL.

V is TRBV2 and J is TRBJ2-1, with 13 bases lining up with TRBD2. Germline CDR1 reads SNHLY; CDR2 reads FYNNEI. The V segment lost 5 bases and the J segment 5 bases; nucleotides outside the gene matches: 6. The CDR3 covers 16 residues. CDR3 bases: TGTGCCAGCAGTCACAGGACTAGCGGGGGAGACAATGAGCAGTTCTTC. Translated: CASSHRTSGGDNEQFF.

The rearrangement links TRBV29-1 to TRBJ2-1, with no clear D. CDR1 SQVTM and CDR2 ANQGSEA come from the germline V gene. CDR3 length: 12 residues. Trimming took 5 bases from V and 5 from J, leaving 10 bases between them. CDR3 region: CSVCFLNNEQFF. In DNA, the CDR3 is TGCAGCGTTTGTTTCCTTAACAATGAGCAGTTCTTC.

This clone occurred once. V is TRBV7-2 and J is TRBJ2-3, with 10 bases that match TRBD2. The CDR3 has 18 residues. V was pared by 3 bases and J by 0 bases, with 9 bases of the junction left unmatched. Germline V lookup: CDR1 SGHTA, CDR2 FQGNSA. CDR3 sequence: CASSFRLAGSSSTDTQYF. The CDR3 DNA sequence: TGTGCCAGCAGCTTCAGACTAGCGGGTTCCTCTAGCACAGATACGCAGTATTTT.

The CDR3 coding sequence is TGTGCCTGGGGACTTGCAACTAATGAAAAACTGTTTTTT. Translated, it gives CAWGLATNEKLFF. This rearrangement joins TRBV30 to TRBJ1-4; the D is unclear. CDR3 length: 13 residues. Germline assignment: CDR1 GTSNPN and CDR2 SVGIG (reference sequence). V was pared by 5 bases and J by 0 bases, with 7 bases between.

In DNA, the CDR3 is TGTGCCAGCAACCCCCGGGAGATTTTAGGTACTGAAGCTTTCTTT. Protein sequence: CASNPREILGTEAFF. The rearrangement uses TRBV7-8 and TRBJ1-1; no firm D call. The CDR3 length is 15 residues. CDR1 SGHVS and CDR2 FQNEAQ come from the germline V gene. V gave up 7 bases and J gave up 5 bases, with 20 bases separating them.

The V and J genes are TRBV5-1 and TRBJ1-1, with no clear D. Trimming pared 2 bases from V and 5 bases from J, leaving 13 bases between. The CDR3 totals 14 residues. From germline, CDR1 is SGHRS and CDR2 YFSETQ. The CDR3 reads CASSFGRGKTEAFF. For the CDR3, the DNA is TGCGCCAGCAGCTTTGGCCGAGGAAAAACTGAAGCTTTCTTT.

The CDR3 region is CASSPLAGGPGEQYF. DNA for the CDR3: TGTGCCAGCAGCCCCCTAGCGGGGGGGCCAGGTGAGCAGTACTTC. V and J are TRBV7-2 and TRBJ2-7; the match to TRBD2 covers 12 bases. The CDR3 runs to 15 residues. Germline V gene data show CDR1 as SGHTA and CDR2 as FQGNSA. Unmatched junction bases numbered 9, after V lost 5 bases and J lost 7 bases.

This rearrangement joins TRBV6-4 to TRBJ2-1; 9 bases are shared with TRBD2. V gave up 2 bases and J gave up 4 bases; unmatched junction bases: 3. Germline V CDR1 and CDR2: MRHNA, SNTAGT. The CDR3 loop spans 15 amino acids. The CDR3 DNA reads TGTGCCAGCAGTGACGCTCTAGCGGGATACAATGAGCAGTTCTTC. Translation gives CASSDALAGYNEQFF.

This rearrangement joins TRBV3-1 (or the pseudogene TRBV3-2) to TRBJ1-1, with 10 nucleotides matching TRBD1. The germline gives CDR1 LGHDT, CDR2 YNNKEL (reference sequence). V lost 1 base to trimming and J lost 4 bases; unmatched junction nucleotides: 6. This CDR3 spans 16 amino acids. The CDR3: CASSQGVGQGGTEAFF. DNA for the CDR3: TGTGCCAGCAGCCAAGGAGTCGGACAGGGGGGCACTGAAGCTTTCTTT.

The chain has TRBV21-1 and TRBJ2-3; no check of the table's D call, TRBD2, against the DNA was made. TRBV21-1 is classified as a pseudogene. CDR3 length: 17 residues. The CDR3 DNA reads as TGTGCCAGCAGCAGGCGGTGGCGGGGCCCGAGCACAGATACGCAGTATTTT. This encodes CASSRRWRGPSTDTQYF.

This chain connects TRBV6-2 or TRBV6-3 to TRBJ1-2; D gene unclear. V was cut by 6 bases and J by 2 bases, with 16 bases left in between. CDR1 and CDR2 (germline): MNHEY, SVGEGT. CDR3 length: 15 amino acids. CDR3 protein: CASRPQWAPNYGYTF. The CDR3 DNA is TGTGCCAGCAGGCCTCAGTGGGCCCCCAACTATGGCTACACCTTC.

The CDR3 reads CASSPMTDGYTF. DNA of the CDR3: TGTGCCAGCAGCCCCATGACAGATGGCTACACCTTC. The chain combines TRBV5-6 with TRBJ1-2; D is perhaps TRBD1 (5 bases). V was shortened by 4 bases and J by 6 bases, with 10 bases between the two germline ends. This CDR3 has 12 residues. The V gene's germline CDR1 is SGHDT and CDR2 YYEEEE. Looking up the rest from reference TRBV5-6 and TRBJ1-2 gives the full variable domain: DAGVTQSPTHLIKTRGQQVTLRCSPKSGHDTVSWYQQALGQGPQFIFQYYEEEERQRGNFPDRFSGHQFPNYSSELNVNALLLGDSALYLCASSPMTDGYTFGSGTRLTVV.

The chain is built from TRBV5-8 and TRBJ1-2; D possibly corresponds to TRBD1 (6 bases). Germline V CDR1 and CDR2: SGHTS, YDEGEE. The CDR3 loop spans 16 amino acids. V was cut by 4 bases and J by 1 base, with 17 bases left in between. The CDR3 DNA sequence: TGTGCCAGCAGCACCTACCGGGACAATTTTAACTATGGCTACACCTTC. It specifies CASSTYRDNFNYGYTF.

The chain recombines TRBV20-1 with TRBJ1-2; the D gene is possibly TRBD1 (5 bases). The V end was cut by 3 bases, the J end by 5 bases, with 10 bases between. CDR1 is DFQATT and CDR2 is SNEGSKA in the germline V gene (reference sequence). The CDR3 covers 12 residues. CDR3 DNA sequence: TGCAGTGCTAGTAATCGGGGGTATGGCTACACCTTC. Translated, it gives CSASNRGYGYTF.

The chain links TRBV21-1 to TRBJ1-3; the table calls TRBD1, which could not be checked here. TRBV21-1 is a listed pseudogene. The CDR3 runs 14 residues. The chain's CDR3 is CASSLQAPLSTIYF. The CDR3 DNA reads TGTGCCAGCAGCCTACAGGCACCTCTTTCTACCATATATTTT.

About this clone itself: Other DNA sequences within the sample encode an identical CDR3. V and J are TRBV27 and TRBJ1-1, with no clear D. CDR3 length: 13 amino acids. Trimming shortened V by 3 bases and J by 3 bases, and 8 bases separated the two germline ends. Per germline, CDR1 MNHEY and CDR2 SMNVEV (reference sequence). CDR3 nucleotide sequence: TGTGCCAGCAGTTTTGGGAGGGACACTGAAGCTTTCTTT. This translates into CASSFGRDTEAFF.

The gene calls are TRBV7-2 and TRBJ2-3; no definite D call. The CDR3 runs 14 residues. Germline V lookup: CDR1 SGHTA, CDR2 FQGNSA. Trimming stripped 2 bases from V and 4 bases from J, with 10 bases between. The CDR3 reads CASSLIGAADTQYF. The CDR3 DNA reads as TGTGCCAGCAGCTTAATTGGAGCCGCAGATACGCAGTATTTT.

The chain uses TRBV11-2 and TRBJ2-7; no definite D call. The CDR3 has 15 amino acids. Germline V gives CDR1 SGHAT, CDR2 FQNNGV. Trimming left V 2 bases short and J 0 bases short, with 11 bases between. The CDR3 region is CASSLIDRSSYEQYF. CDR3 in DNA: TGTGCCAGCAGCTTAATCGATCGGAGCTCCTACGAGCAGTACTTC.

J is TRBJ1-1 and V is TRBV10-3, with D possibly being TRBD1 (6 bases). The germline V gene encodes CDR1 ENHRY and CDR2 SYGVKD. CDR3 length equals 14 residues. Trimming removed 6 bases from V and 4 bases from J, with 15 bases in between. CDR3 amino acids: CAIRTDQGRTEAFF. The CDR3 DNA follows: TGTGCCATCAGAACCGACCAGGGGCGCACTGAAGCTTTCTTT.

CDR3 coding DNA: TGTGCCACCAGCAGGAGCGGGGGGGCTGACAATGAGCAGTTCTTC. Its protein product is CATSRSGGADNEQFF. The rearrangement joins TRBV15 to TRBJ2-1; 10 nucleotides line up with TRBD2. The ends lost 3 bases at V and 5 bases at J; junction bases unmatched: 4. Germline V gives CDR1 LNHNV, CDR2 YYDKDF (reference sequence). The CDR3 has 15 residues.

The chain joins TRBV9 to TRBJ1-1, with D tentatively TRBD1 (6 bases). CDR3 length: 14 residues. Germline values: CDR1 SGDLS, CDR2 YYNGEE. Trimming left V 0 bases short and J 1 base short, with 7 bases between. CDR3 bases: TGTGCCAGCAGCGTAGGGACAGCGAACACTGAAGCTTTCTTT. The encoded protein is CASSVGTANTEAFF.

For the CDR3, the DNA is TGTGCCAGCAGTCCGCAGATGAACACTGAAGCTTTCTTT. It translates to CASSPQMNTEAFF. The rearrangement joins TRBV12-3 or TRBV12-4 to TRBJ1-1; no firm D call. The CDR3 is 13 residues long. V lost 5 bases and J 0 bases, leaving 7 bases between the germline ends.

The CDR3 loop is CASSETGELNTEAFF. The CDR3 DNA is TGTGCCAGCAGCGAGACAGGGGAGTTGAACACTGAAGCTTTCTTT. The V call is TRBV9, the J call TRBJ1-1; 8 bases fit TRBD1. Looked up from germline, CDR1 is SGDLS and CDR2 is YYNGEE. The CDR3 sequence is 15 residues long. V was clipped by 3 bases and J by 0 bases; unmatched bases: 4.

V usage is TRBV11-2 and J usage is TRBJ2-3, with 9 bases that match TRBD2. V lost 6 bases to trimming and J lost 7 bases; unmatched junction nucleotides: 8. The CDR3 runs 14 residues. CDR1 and CDR2 from the germline V gene are SGHAT and FQNNGV. The CDR3 bases are TGTGCCAGCAGGCTAGCGGGGATGTCGAATACGCAGTATTTT. It translates to CASRLAGMSNTQYF.

V and J are TRBV15 and TRBJ1-1; tentative D call: TRBD1 (6 bases). The CDR3 totals 13 residues. Germline-derived CDR1 and CDR2 are LNHNV and YYDKDF (reference sequence). V dropped 8 bases and J dropped 4 bases, with 14 bases sitting between them. CDR3 bases: TGTGCCACCTTGGGGGTAGGGGGCACTGAAGCTTTCTTT. Translation: CATLGVGGTEAFF.